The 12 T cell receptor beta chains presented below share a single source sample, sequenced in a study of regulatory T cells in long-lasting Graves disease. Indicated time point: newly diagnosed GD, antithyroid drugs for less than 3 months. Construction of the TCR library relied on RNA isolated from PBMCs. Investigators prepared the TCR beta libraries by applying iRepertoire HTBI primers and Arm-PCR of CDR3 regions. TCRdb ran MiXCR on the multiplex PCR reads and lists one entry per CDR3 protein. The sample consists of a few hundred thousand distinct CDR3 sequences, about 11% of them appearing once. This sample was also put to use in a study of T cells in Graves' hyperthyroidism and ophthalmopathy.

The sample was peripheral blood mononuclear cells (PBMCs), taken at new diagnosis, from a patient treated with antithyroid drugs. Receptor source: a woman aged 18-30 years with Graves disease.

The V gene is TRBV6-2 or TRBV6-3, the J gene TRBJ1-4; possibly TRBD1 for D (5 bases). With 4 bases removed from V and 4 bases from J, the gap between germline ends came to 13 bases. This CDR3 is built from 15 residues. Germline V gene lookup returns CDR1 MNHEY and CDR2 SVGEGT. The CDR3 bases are TGTGCCAGCAGTTCGGGACCCTGGGGTAATGAAAAACTGTTTTTT. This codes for CASSSGPWGNEKLFF.

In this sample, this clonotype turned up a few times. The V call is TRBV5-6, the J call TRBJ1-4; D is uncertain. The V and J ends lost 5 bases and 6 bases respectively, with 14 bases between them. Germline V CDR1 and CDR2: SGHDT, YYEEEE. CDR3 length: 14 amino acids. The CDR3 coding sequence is TGTGCCAGCAGTGAATATCCGGGAGATGAAAAACTGTTTTTT. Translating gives CASSEYPGDEKLFF.

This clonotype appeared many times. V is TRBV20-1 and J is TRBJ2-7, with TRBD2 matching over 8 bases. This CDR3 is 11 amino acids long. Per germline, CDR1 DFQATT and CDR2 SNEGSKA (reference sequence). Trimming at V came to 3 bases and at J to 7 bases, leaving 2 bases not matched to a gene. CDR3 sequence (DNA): TGCAGTGCTAGGACGGGGGGGGAGCAGTACTTC. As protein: CSARTGGEQYF.

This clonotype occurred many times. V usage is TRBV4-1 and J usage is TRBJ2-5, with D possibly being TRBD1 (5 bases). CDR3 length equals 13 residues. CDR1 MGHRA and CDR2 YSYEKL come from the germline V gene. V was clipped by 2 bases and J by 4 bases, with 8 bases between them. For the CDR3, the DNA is TGCGCCAGCAGCCAACAGGGATTAGAGACCCAGTACTTC. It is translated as CASSQQGLETQYF.

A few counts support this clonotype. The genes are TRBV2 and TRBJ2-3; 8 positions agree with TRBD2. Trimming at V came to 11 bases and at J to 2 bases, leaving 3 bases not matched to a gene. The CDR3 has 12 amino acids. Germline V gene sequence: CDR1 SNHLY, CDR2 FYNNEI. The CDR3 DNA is TGTGCCGTACTAGCGGACACAGATACGCAGTATTTT. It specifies CAVLADTDTQYF.

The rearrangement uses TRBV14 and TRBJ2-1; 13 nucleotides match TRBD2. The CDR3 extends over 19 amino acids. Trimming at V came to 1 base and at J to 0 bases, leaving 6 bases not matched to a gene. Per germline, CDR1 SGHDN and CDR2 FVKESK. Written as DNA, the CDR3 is TGTGCCAGCAGCCAAGGGACTAGCGGGAGTTATCCCTCCTACAATGAGCAGTTCTTC. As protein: CASSQGTSGSYPSYNEQFF.

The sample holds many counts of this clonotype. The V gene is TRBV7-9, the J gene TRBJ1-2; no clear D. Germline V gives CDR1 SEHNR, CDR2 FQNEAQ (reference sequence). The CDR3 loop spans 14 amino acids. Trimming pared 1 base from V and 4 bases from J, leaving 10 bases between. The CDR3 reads CASSLGVITYGYTF. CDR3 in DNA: TGTGCCAGCAGCTTAGGAGTTATCACCTATGGCTACACCTTC. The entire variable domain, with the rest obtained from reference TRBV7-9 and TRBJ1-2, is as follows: DTGVSQNPRHKITKRGQNVTFRCDPISEHNRLYWYRQTLGQGPEFLTYFQNEAQLEKSRLLSDRFSAERPKGSFSTLEIQRTEQGDSAMYLCASSLGVITYGYTFGSGTRLTVV.

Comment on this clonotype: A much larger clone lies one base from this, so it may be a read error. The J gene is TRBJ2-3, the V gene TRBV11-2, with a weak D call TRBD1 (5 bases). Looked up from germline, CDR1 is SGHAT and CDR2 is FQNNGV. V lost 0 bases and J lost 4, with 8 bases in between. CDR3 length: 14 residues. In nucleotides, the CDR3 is TGTGCCAGCAGCTTAGATGGGGCTCCAGATACGCAGTATTTT. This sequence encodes CASSLDGAPDTQYF.

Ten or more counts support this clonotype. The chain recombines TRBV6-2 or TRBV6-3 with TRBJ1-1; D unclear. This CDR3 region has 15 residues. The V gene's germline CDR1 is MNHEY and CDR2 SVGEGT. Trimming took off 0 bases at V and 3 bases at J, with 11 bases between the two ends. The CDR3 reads CASSYSKIAHTEAFF. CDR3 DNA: TGTGCCAGCAGTTACTCGAAAATAGCACACACTGAAGCTTTCTTT.

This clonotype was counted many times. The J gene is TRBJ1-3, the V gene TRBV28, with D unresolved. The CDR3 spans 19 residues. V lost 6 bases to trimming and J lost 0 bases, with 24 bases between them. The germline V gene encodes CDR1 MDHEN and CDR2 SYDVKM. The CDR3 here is CASRKFRAHGRNSGNTIYF. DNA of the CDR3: TGTGCCAGCAGGAAGTTTAGGGCCCACGGCCGAAACTCTGGAAACACCATATATTTT.

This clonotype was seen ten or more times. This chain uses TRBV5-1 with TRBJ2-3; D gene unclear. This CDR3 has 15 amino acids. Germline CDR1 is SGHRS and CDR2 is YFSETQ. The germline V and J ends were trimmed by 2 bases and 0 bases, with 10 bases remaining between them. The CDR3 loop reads CASSFGSTSTDTQYF. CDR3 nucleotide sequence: TGCGCCAGCAGCTTTGGGTCGACTAGCACAGATACGCAGTATTTT.

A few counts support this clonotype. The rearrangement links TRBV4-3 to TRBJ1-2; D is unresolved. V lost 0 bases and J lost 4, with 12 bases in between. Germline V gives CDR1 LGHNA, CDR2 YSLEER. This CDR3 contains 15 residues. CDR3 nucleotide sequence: TGCGCCAGCAGCCAAGACCCAACAGATCCCTATGGCTACACCTTC. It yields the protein CASSQDPTDPYGYTF.